This TCR beta chain was observed in a study of blood T cell repertoires in COVID-19. Study at large: There were acute and convalescent COVID-19 samples, and they came from the United States, Italy and Spain. T cells, B-cell-depleted T cells, or PBMCs provided the cDNA or gDNA that served as material.

In the study's own analysis: Reference gene primers were amplified, and this amplification served to estimate nucleated cell counts. The table came from immunoSEQ multiplex PCR; TCRdb's copy has only in-frame clones and leaves some out. The DNA was the basis for D and trimming; V, J and clone size are from that table. The profile shows almost 200,000 clones, just under 85% of them singletons. The trim removed 6 bases at V and 4 bases at J, leaving 8 bases unmatched. CDR3 length: 13 residues. Germline V CDR1 and CDR2: SQVTM, ANQGSEA. The TCR comes from a man between 60 and 70 years old with COVID-19, enrolled during active disease. The V gene is TRBV29-1, the J gene TRBJ1-1; 7 bases are a match to TRBD1. Sequencing used peripheral blood. The CDR3, as DNA: TGCAGCGTGGATCAGGGGGTCGGCACTGAAGCTTTCTTT. It specifies CSVDQGVGTEAFF.